This T cell receptor beta chain was retrieved from a study of blood T cell repertoires in COVID-19. In the authors' methods: The assay estimated nucleated cells by amplifying reference gene primers. Clones were read by immunoSEQ multiplex PCR, and TCRdb kept only the in-frame ones, dropping some. V and J calls and clone size come straight from that table; D and trimming were deduced from the DNA. Of 350,000 to 500,000 clones listed, nearly 90% were seen once; the top ten hold 1.4% to 1.5%. Comment on this clone: Sequence at one end of the junction differs from germline and may be a read error.

Recruitment covered roughly 22 US areas and drew participants whose ages spanned roughly 18 to 90 years. Participants were placed into cohorts based on the clinical history they reported. No more than 2 weeks before study entry, exposed participants had met a case of COVID-19. CDR1 is MNHNY, CDR2 SVGAGI, per germline (reference sequence). The CDR3 is 13 amino acids. Sequences were obtained from PBMCs or T cells enriched from blood (not recorded which). V gene TRBV6-6 combines with J gene TRBJ2-7, with D possibly TRBD1 on 5 matching bases. This receptor was taken from a young woman who had been exposed to COVID-19. CDR3 coding DNA: TGTGCCAGCAGTTACCTCGACAGATTCCTACCTTTCTTC. It is translated as CASSYLDRFLPFF.